Detailed here is one T cell receptor beta chain. The antigen remains unidentified. Some clones are missing from TCRdb's copy, which holds only in-frame ones; the method was immunoSEQ multiplex PCR. The data contain more than 40,000 clones, just over 75% of them singletons. This CDR3 has 16 amino acids. Germline V gene sequence: CDR1 LGHNA, CDR2 YSLEER. Trimming removed 2 bases at V and 4 bases at J, with 17 bases between. The record originates from a study of vaccination effects on CD4 cells after COVID-19. The overall study: Participants each got two BNT162b2 or mRNA-1273 vaccine doses. General study findings and limits: Clones of infection and vaccine origin contracted markedly late after vaccination. Researchers reported few convalescent patients and no early post-infection timepoints in the study.

ViraFEST expansion of antigen-specific CD4+ T cells with viral peptide pools preceded sequencing. Following a roughly 9-day culture, CD4+ T cells were purified. Vaccine recipients had no previous SARS-CoV-2 infection; their nucleocapsid antibodies were negative. Around 2 million PBMC were placed in each well, which was supplemented with approximately 10 IU/ml IL-2 and 7.5 to 10 ug/ml peptides. The source was CD4+ T cells from PBMCs cultured with SARS-CoV-2 spike peptides, collected before COVID-19 vaccination. This clonotype was obtained from a human donor who received a COVID-19 vaccine. The V call is TRBV4-3, the J call TRBJ1-2; unclear D gene. CDR3 in amino acids: CASSQTSQLEIYGYTF. DNA for the CDR3: TGCGCCAGCAGCCAAACTTCCCAGCTGGAGATCTATGGCTACACCTTC.